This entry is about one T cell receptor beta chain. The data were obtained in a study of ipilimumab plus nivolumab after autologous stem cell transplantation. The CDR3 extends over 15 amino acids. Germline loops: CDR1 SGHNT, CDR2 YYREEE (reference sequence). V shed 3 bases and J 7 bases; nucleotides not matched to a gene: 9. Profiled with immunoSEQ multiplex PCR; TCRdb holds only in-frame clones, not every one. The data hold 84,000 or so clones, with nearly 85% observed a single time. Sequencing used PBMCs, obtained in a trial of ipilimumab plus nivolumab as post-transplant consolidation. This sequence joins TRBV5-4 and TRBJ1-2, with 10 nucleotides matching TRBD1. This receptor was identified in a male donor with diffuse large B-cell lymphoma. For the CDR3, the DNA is TGTGCCAGCAGCTCACCGGGACAGGGGCTCGGTGGCTACACCTTC. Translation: CASSSPGQGLGGYTF. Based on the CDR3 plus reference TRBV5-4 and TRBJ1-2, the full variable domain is ETGVTQSPTHLIKTRGQQVTLRCSSQSGHNTVSWYQQALGQGPQFIFQYYREEENGRGNFPPRFSGLQFPNYSSELNVNALELDDSALYLCASSSPGQGLGGYTFGSGTRLTVV.